This T cell receptor (beta chain) derives from a study of T cell responses to AZD1222 COVID-19 vaccine. Broader study findings: Among those given AZD1222, only six were seropositive at baseline. Regions 160-218 and 743-854 dominated among vaccine-associated CD4 TCRs spanning spike. Unmutated variant regions are reportedly targeted by nearly half of spike-specific TCRs. Donors were mostly white British, more females; clonal diversity possibly underestimated.

Germline-derived CDR1 and CDR2 are SNHLY and FYNNEI. The V segment lost 2 bases and the J segment 5 bases; nucleotides outside the gene matches: 6. This CDR3 comprises 14 residues. This clone has only one observation. The antigen is undetermined. The table came from immunoSEQ multiplex PCR; TCRdb's copy has only in-frame clones and leaves some out. The sample holds more than 100,000 clones; approximately 92% are singletons and the top ten take about 14%. This TCR derives from an adult in good health. Specimen: peripheral blood, collected on day 0 of AZD1222 vaccination. V is TRBV2 and J is TRBJ2-7, with 7 bases matching TRBD1. For the CDR3, the DNA is TGTGCCAGCAGTGAAAGGTCCGACAGGGACGAGCAGTACTTC. Translated, it gives CASSERSDRDEQYF. Filled out from reference TRBV2 and TRBJ2-7, the complete variable domain reads EPEVTQTPSHQVTQMGQEVILRCVPISNHLYFYWYRQILGQKVEFLVSFYNNEISEKSEIFDDQFSVERPDGSNFTLKIRSTKLEDSAMYFCASSERSDRDEQYFGPGTRLTVT.